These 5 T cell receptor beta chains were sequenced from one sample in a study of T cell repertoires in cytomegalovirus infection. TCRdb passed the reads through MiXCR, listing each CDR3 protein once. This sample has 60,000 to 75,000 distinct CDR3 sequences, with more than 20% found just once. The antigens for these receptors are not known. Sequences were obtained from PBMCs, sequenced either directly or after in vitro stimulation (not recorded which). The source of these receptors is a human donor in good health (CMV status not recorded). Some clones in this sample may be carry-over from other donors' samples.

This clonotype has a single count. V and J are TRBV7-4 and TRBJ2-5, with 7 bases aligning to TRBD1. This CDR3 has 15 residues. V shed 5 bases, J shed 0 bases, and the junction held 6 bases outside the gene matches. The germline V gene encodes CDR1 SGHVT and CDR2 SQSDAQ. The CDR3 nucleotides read TGTGCCAGCAGCCCTGGACAGGCGTACCAAGAGACCCAGTACTTC. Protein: CASSPGQAYQETQYF.

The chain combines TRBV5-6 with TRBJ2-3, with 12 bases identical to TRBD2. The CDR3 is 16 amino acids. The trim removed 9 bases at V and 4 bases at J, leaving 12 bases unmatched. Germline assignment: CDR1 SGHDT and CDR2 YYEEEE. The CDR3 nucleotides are TGTGCCACTACGATCCTTGGACTAGCGGGACCAGATACGCAGTATTTT. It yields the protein CATTILGLAGPDTQYF.

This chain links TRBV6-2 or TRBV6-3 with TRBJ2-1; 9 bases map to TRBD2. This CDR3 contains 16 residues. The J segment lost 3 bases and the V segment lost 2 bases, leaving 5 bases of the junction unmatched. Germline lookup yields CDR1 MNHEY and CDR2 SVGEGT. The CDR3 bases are TGTGCCAGCAGTTACGGCGGGGGGGTCGGCTACAATGAGCAGTTCTTC. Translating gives CASSYGGGVGYNEQFF.

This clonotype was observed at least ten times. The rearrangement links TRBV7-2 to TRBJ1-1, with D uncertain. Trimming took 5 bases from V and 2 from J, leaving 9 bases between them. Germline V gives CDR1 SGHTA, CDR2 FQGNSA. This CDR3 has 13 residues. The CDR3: CASSPPGNTEAFF. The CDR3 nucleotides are TGTGCCAGCAGCCCGCCGGGAAACACTGAAGCTTTCTTT. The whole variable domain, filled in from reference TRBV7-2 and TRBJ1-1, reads GAGVSQSPSNKVTEKGKDVELRCDPISGHTALYWYRQSLGQGLEFLIYFQGNSAPDKSGLPSDRFSAERTGGSVSTLTIQRTQQEDSAVYLCASSPPGNTEAFFGQGTRLTVV.

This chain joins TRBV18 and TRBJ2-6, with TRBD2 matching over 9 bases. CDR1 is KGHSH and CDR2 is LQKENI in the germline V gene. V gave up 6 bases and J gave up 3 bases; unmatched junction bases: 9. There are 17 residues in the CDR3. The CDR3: CASSQNAGGSGANVLTF. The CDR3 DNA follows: TGTGCCAGCTCGCAGAACGCGGGAGGGAGTGGGGCCAACGTCCTGACTTTC.